The 27 T cell receptor beta chains presented below share a single source sample, sequenced in a study of T cells in Graves' hyperthyroidism and ophthalmopathy. Researchers amplified the TCR beta CDR3 regions from RNA transcripts. Researchers ran a first-round RT-PCR on the TCR CDR3 using the HTBI primer set. TCRdb redid the calling of the multiplex PCR reads with MiXCR, one entry per CDR3 protein. The sample includes 300,000 to 500,000 distinct CDR3 sequences, 11% to 15% of them seen just once. Input material: blood. All receptors come from a man over 45 with Graves' ophthalmopathy.

This clonotype was counted only a few times. The chain couples TRBV10-2 to TRBJ1-5; D might be TRBD1 (6 bases). Germline lookup yields CDR1 WSHSY and CDR2 SAAADI. V was pared by 2 bases and J by 6 bases, with 11 bases between. CDR3 length: 14 residues. The chain's CDR3 is CASSEDGGAQPQHF. The CDR3 DNA reads as TGCGCCAGCAGTGAGGATGGGGGGGCTCAGCCCCAGCATTTT.

This clonotype has at least ten counts. This chain connects TRBV6-1 to TRBJ1-5; unclear D gene. Germline V gene data show CDR1 as MNHNS and CDR2 as SASEGT. The CDR3 is 14 amino acids. V was pared by 7 bases and J by 2 bases, with 12 bases between. CDR3 loop: CASKGEQGNQPQHF. CDR3 nucleotide sequence: TGTGCCAGCAAAGGCGAGCAGGGCAATCAGCCCCAGCATTTT.

This clonotype was seen at least ten times. The V gene is TRBV6-1, the J gene TRBJ1-2; TRBD1 is a possible D gene (6 bases). V was trimmed by 5 bases and J by 4 bases, leaving 17 bases between them. This CDR3 has 15 residues. CDR1 MNHNS and CDR2 SASEGT come from the germline V gene. This CDR3 is CASSSQGPLLYGYTF. In DNA, the CDR3 is TGTGCCAGCAGTTCCCAGGGGCCCCTCCTCTATGGCTACACCTTC.

Many counts were recorded for this clonotype. This rearrangement joins TRBV20-1 to TRBJ1-5; D remains unclear. The V gene lost 3 bases and the J gene lost 3 bases, with 6 bases spanning the gap. Looked up from germline, CDR1 is DFQATT and CDR2 is SNEGSKA (reference sequence). This CDR3 contains 12 residues. This CDR3 is CSASYNNQPQHF. As DNA, the CDR3 is TGCAGTGCTAGTTATAACAATCAGCCCCAGCATTTT.

This clonotype was seen repeatedly, ten times or more. The J gene is TRBJ2-5, the V gene TRBV12-5; 12 bases are shared with TRBD1. The CDR3 is made up of 15 amino acids. CDR1 is LGHNT and CDR2 is FRNRAP in the germline V gene. V lost 6 bases to trimming and J lost 7 bases; unmatched junction nucleotides: 9. CDR3 nucleotides: TGTGCTAGTGGATCCGGGACAGGGGGCGTCGGGACCCAGTACTTC. Protein product: CASGSGTGGVGTQYF.

This clonotype was counted many times. The chain employs TRBV20-1 and TRBJ2-3; TRBD2 matches at 10 bases. Trimming removed 6 bases from V and 7 bases from J; junction bases left unmatched: 13. Germline V CDR1 and CDR2: DFQATT, SNEGSKA (reference sequence). The CDR3 runs to 15 residues. Here the CDR3 reads CSASTGASGSYTQYF. The CDR3 DNA reads as TGCAGTGCCTCAACCGGGGCTAGCGGGAGTTATACGCAGTATTTT.

This clonotype was seen ten or more times. V and J are TRBV3-1 and TRBJ1-2; 8 bases line up with TRBD1. This CDR3 has 14 amino acids. From germline, CDR1 is LGHDT and CDR2 YNNKEL (reference sequence). The ends lost 6 bases at V and 0 bases at J; junction bases unmatched: 3. The CDR3: CASREQGANYGYTF. For the CDR3, the DNA is TGTGCCAGCAGGGAACAGGGGGCTAACTATGGCTACACCTTC.

The rearrangement joins TRBV5-4 to TRBJ2-6; D is undetermined. Germline CDR1 reads SGHNT; CDR2 reads YYREEE (reference sequence). This CDR3 is 15 amino acids long. V lost 3 bases, J lost 0 bases, and 7 bases lay in between. The CDR3 region has the DNA TGTGCCAGCAGCTCACCCCCCTCTGGGGCCAACGTCCTGACTTTC. Its protein is CASSSPPSGANVLTF.

This clonotype was observed at least ten times. The rearrangement uses TRBV2 and TRBJ2-1; 11 positions agree with TRBD2. The CDR3 loop spans 16 amino acids. Germline V lookup: CDR1 SNHLY, CDR2 FYNNEI. V dropped 3 bases and J dropped 8; count of bases not matched to a gene: 9. The CDR3 reads CASSDIAGGQVDEQFF. In nucleotides, the CDR3 is TGTGCCAGCAGTGACATAGCGGGAGGGCAGGTCGATGAGCAGTTCTTC.

This clonotype occurred many times. The CDR3 DNA follows: TGTGCCAGCAGTGAAGGAGAGTTTGGCTACACCTTC. It yields the protein CASSEGEFGYTF. J is TRBJ1-2 and V is TRBV6-1; D gene ambiguous. Germline CDR1 is MNHNS and CDR2 is SASEGT. The CDR3 has 12 residues. The germline V and J ends were trimmed by 1 base and 7 bases, with 7 bases remaining between them.

This clonotype was seen ten or more times. CDR3 sequence (DNA): TGCGCCAGCAGCCTGCGGACAGGAAGATCAACTAATGAAAAACTGTTTTTT. Protein product: CASSLRTGRSTNEKLFF. The V and J genes are TRBV5-1 and TRBJ1-4, with 7 positions matching TRBD1. This CDR3 contains 17 residues. In germline, CDR1 is SGHRS, CDR2 YFSETQ. Unmatched junction bases numbered 9, after V lost 4 bases and J lost 0 bases. Based on the CDR3 plus reference TRBV5-1 and TRBJ1-4, the full variable domain is KAGVTQTPRYLIKTRGQQVTLSCSPISGHRSVSWYQQTPGQGLQFLFEYFSETQRNKGNFPGRFSGRQFSNSRSEMNVSTLELGDSALYLCASSLRTGRSTNEKLFFGSGTQLSVL.

With respect to this clonotype: A much larger clone differs by one base, so this may be a read error. The chain joins TRBV15 to TRBJ2-3, with a possible D match to TRBD2 (7 bases). Germline loops: CDR1 LNHNV, CDR2 YYDKDF (reference sequence). CDR3 length: 17 amino acids. The CDR3 nucleotides are TGTGCCACCAGCAGAGCTGGATCGGCGGGGGACACAGATGCGCAGTATTTT. Its translation: CATSRAGSAGDTDAQYF.

This clonotype has ten or more counts. The chain links TRBV18 to TRBJ1-2; D uncertain. Germline V gives CDR1 KGHSH, CDR2 LQKENI. This CDR3 region has 13 residues. The ends were cut back, 2 bases at V and 4 bases at J, with 8 bases in the middle. The CDR3 region has the DNA TGTGCCAGCTCACCATTTGGCGCCTATGGCTACACCTTC. Encoded protein: CASSPFGAYGYTF.

There are many counts of this clonotype. J is TRBJ2-1 and V is TRBV5-1, with a weak D call TRBD2 (5 bases). The CDR3 sequence is 17 residues long. Germline V gene data show CDR1 as SGHRS and CDR2 as YFSETQ. Trimming took off 4 bases at V and 0 bases at J, with 17 bases between the two ends. CDR3 sequence: CASSRASQRNSYNEQFF. Here the CDR3 DNA reads TGCGCCAGCAGCCGGGCGTCCCAGCGGAACTCCTACAATGAGCAGTTCTTC.

This clonotype was counted a few times. The chain has TRBV5-1 and TRBJ2-5; 9 bases are a match to TRBD2. Per the germline V gene, CDR1 is SGHRS and CDR2 is YFSETQ. With 0 bases clipped from V and 11 bases from J, the junction kept 17 bases outside the gene matches. CDR3 length: 17 residues. The CDR3 DNA is TGCGCCAGCAGCTTGGAACCGGCTGCGGGAGGGCCGGGAGCACAGTACTTC. This sequence encodes CASSLEPAAGGPGAQYF.

This clonotype came up many times. The chain carries TRBV27 and TRBJ2-7; either TRBD1 or TRBD2 may supply D (6 bases each). The CDR3 extends over 13 amino acids. Germline V gene lookup returns CDR1 MNHEY and CDR2 SMNVEV (reference sequence). V gave up 3 bases and J gave up 4 bases, with 10 bases separating them. Here the CDR3 DNA reads TGTGCCAGCAGTTTGGAGGGGGAGTACGAGCAGTACTTC. Protein product: CASSLEGEYEQYF.

In its sample, this clonotype was seen many times. J is TRBJ2-1 and V is TRBV11-3; no firm D call. The CDR3 sequence is 14 residues long. Germline V CDR1 and CDR2: SGHNT, YENEEA. V lost 4 bases and J lost 6, with 13 bases in between. The DNA for the CDR3 is TGTGCCAGCAGCTCAAATCGGATCGCCAATGAGCAGTTCTTC. It codes for CASSSNRIANEQFF.

The chain is built from TRBV19 and TRBJ1-1; D unclear. This CDR3 comprises 16 residues. The germline V gene has CDR1 LNHDA and CDR2 SQIVND (reference sequence). The ends were cut back, 4 bases at V and 0 bases at J, with 15 bases in the middle. The CDR3 DNA sequence: TGTGCCAGTAGTACGCCTGATAGAGCCCTGAACACTGAAGCTTTCTTT. This sequence encodes CASSTPDRALNTEAFF.

This clonotype was counted ten times or more. The chain employs TRBV20-1 and TRBJ1-4; D is unclear. Trimming left V 0 bases short and J 8 bases short, with 13 bases between. The CDR3 has 14 residues. CDR1 DFQATT and CDR2 SNEGSKA come from the germline V gene (reference sequence). The CDR3 nucleotides are TGCAGTGCTAGAGAAGGCCAACGTGGGGAAAAACTGTTTTTT. It is translated as CSAREGQRGEKLFF.

This sequence joins TRBV24-1 and TRBJ2-1; TRBD1 agrees at 9 bases. The CDR3 is 15 residues long. Germline values: CDR1 KGHDR, CDR2 SFDVKD. The V gene end was trimmed by 3 bases and the J gene end by 7 bases; junction bases not matched to a gene: 6. The CDR3 protein is CATSDPGTGRNEQFF. Here the CDR3 DNA reads TGTGCCACCAGTGATCCTGGGACAGGGAGGAATGAGCAGTTCTTC.

V and J are TRBV5-1 and TRBJ2-3; the D is unclear. The germline CDR1 and CDR2 sequences are SGHRS and YFSETQ. V dropped 4 bases and J dropped 4 bases, with 13 bases sitting between them. The CDR3 loop spans 14 amino acids. CDR3 nucleotides: TGCGCCAGCAGCCCCGATCCCGCGGCAGATACGCAGTATTTT. It yields the protein CASSPDPAADTQYF. The full variable domain, completed using reference TRBV5-1 and TRBJ2-3, is KAGVTQTPRYLIKTRGQQVTLSCSPISGHRSVSWYQQTPGQGLQFLFEYFSETQRNKGNFPGRFSGRQFSNSRSEMNVSTLELGDSALYLCASSPDPAADTQYFGPGTRLTVL.

The rearrangement links TRBV12-3 or TRBV12-4 to TRBJ2-1; no definite D call. V was pared by 2 bases and J by 8 bases, with 7 bases between. The CDR3 has 12 residues. The CDR3 reads CASSLNPDEQFF. The CDR3 DNA follows: TGTGCCAGCAGTTTAAATCCGGATGAGCAGTTCTTC.

This clonotype was seen repeatedly, ten times or more. The genes are TRBV10-3 and TRBJ2-5; 7 bases map to TRBD1. CDR1 ENHRY and CDR2 SYGVKD come from the germline V gene. The CDR3 totals 17 residues. V lost 0 bases to trimming and J lost 0 bases; unmatched junction nucleotides: 7. The CDR3 here is CAISESTTGTYQETQYF. CDR3 coding DNA: TGTGCCATCAGTGAGTCGACGACAGGGACGTACCAAGAGACCCAGTACTTC.

The table lists this clonotype with many counts. This chain links TRBV12-3 or TRBV12-4 with TRBJ1-6; weak D call: TRBD1 (6 bases). CDR3 size: 14 residues. Trimming pared 7 bases from V and 7 bases from J, leaving 14 bases between. CDR3 nucleotides: TGTGCCAGCACCCCAGGGCAGGGGAATTCACCCCTCCACTTT. Amino acids: CASTPGQGNSPLHF.

The chain recombines TRBV12-3 or TRBV12-4 with TRBJ2-7; 7 nucleotides line up with TRBD2. The CDR3 spans 14 residues. Losses at the gene ends were 2 bases for V and 3 bases for J; bases not matched to a gene: 4. The CDR3 DNA is TGTGCCAGCAGTTTAAGGAGCGGGAACTACGAGCAGTACTTC. Its translation is CASSLRSGNYEQYF.

This chain joins TRBV5-1 and TRBJ1-1; the D is unclear. Per germline, CDR1 SGHRS and CDR2 YFSETQ. V was trimmed by 0 bases and J by 3 bases, leaving 6 bases between them. The CDR3 spans 13 residues. CDR3 DNA: TGCGCCAGCAGCTTGGTTCAGGACACTGAAGCTTTCTTT. Translated, it gives CASSLVQDTEAFF. Full variable domain (outside the CDR3, taken from reference TRBV5-1 and TRBJ1-1): KAGVTQTPRYLIKTRGQQVTLSCSPISGHRSVSWYQQTPGQGLQFLFEYFSETQRNKGNFPGRFSGRQFSNSRSEMNVSTLELGDSALYLCASSLVQDTEAFFGQGTRLTVV.

The rearrangement joins TRBV10-3 to TRBJ2-7; TRBD2 aligns across 7 bases. Germline CDR1 reads ENHRY; CDR2 reads SYGVKD. The V segment lost 6 bases and the J segment 5 bases; nucleotides outside the gene matches: 10. There are 14 residues in the CDR3. CDR3 amino acids: CAISDSTSPHEQYF. The CDR3 bases are TGTGCCATCAGCGACTCGACTAGCCCCCACGAGCAGTACTTC.